This entry is about one TCR beta chain. Its specific antigen is unknown. Base qualities were left out, and no much larger clone turns up one base away. The donors were healthy, HIV-negative adults with no recently reported acute infections or vaccinations. Every donor was a Caucasian adult living in Nashville, Tennessee, USA. CD8 memory samples consisted of magnetically selected CD45RO+ cells combined with CCR7-negative CD45RA+ effector memory (TemRA) cells. Blood was obtained by leukapheresis, after which PBMCs were separated by Ficoll-Histopaque density gradient centrifugation and cryopreserved in liquid nitrogen vapor phase. Analytical flow cytometry was used to check the purity and quantity of each magnetically sorted T cell population. From each sorted fraction, genomic DNA was isolated and quantified by UV absorbance on a Nanodrop 2000c. Using the deep immunoSEQ assay, multiplex PCR amplified TCR CDR3 regions from genomic DNA. For each cell subset, the extracted genomic DNA was distributed evenly across all wells of several immunoSEQ 96-well plates, and each plate served as one replicate. For sorted subsets, roughly 200 ng of genomic DNA, equivalent to 30,000 or so T cell genomes, went into each replicate PCR. Purified libraries were quantified with a Qubit 3.0 fluorometer, sized on a Bioanalyzer 2100, and re-quantified with the KAPA Library Quantification kit. Every immunoSEQ 96-well plate was sequenced on a separate single-read 150-cycle Illumina NextSeq 550 flow cell. In the source study's methods: Because the immunoSEQ output held only junctional sequences and lacked quality scores, the filtering could not match the filtering applied to full-length reads. Sequences were annotated with PyIR, a Python wrapper for IgBLAST v1.9, and V/J genes and CDR3 were assigned using IMGT germline references. Reads with weak V/J assignments (E-value above 1e-6), missing CDR3, stop codons, out-of-frame junctions, or ambiguous translated residues were removed. A V3J clonotype was defined by an identical inferred V gene, J gene, and CDR3 amino acid sequence. Percentage overlap between repertoires was computed as shared unique clonotypes divided by the size of the smaller repertoire. Repertoire richness was assessed with RTK rarefaction, the Chao1 estimator, and Recon v2.1 estimates of unobserved clonotypes. Generation probabilities for all TCRbeta clonotypes obtained by the gDNA method from several donors were computed using OLGA. TCRdb took over this immuneACCESS table, retaining in-frame rearrangements with V and J assigned. Such tables are incomplete; in checked studies, under half of the missing clones stem from an unresolved V gene, and the remainder is unexplained. V, J and clone size reflect that table, while D and trimming were determined from the DNA. The sample includes fewer than 850,000 clones, with about 90% observed a single time. About 33% of the sample rests with the top ten.

The sample originates from a study of shared clonotypes between healthy human individuals (dated by TCRdb to the early 2020s). For the wider study: A couple of women and a few men aged 18 to 49 years were included in the cohort. Per donor, three plates each were used for CD4 naive and CD4 memory, two for CD8 naive, and one for CD8 memory. To estimate repertoire size and how much clonotype sharing occurs between individuals, the study deeply sequenced the blood TCR repertoires of roughly 5 healthy adults. Libraries were prepared and TCR repertoires were sequenced by different laboratories using diverse techniques, in order to increase sequencing depth and limit assay-specific biases. Leukapheresis yielded between about 0.9 and 8.9 billion PBMCs per donor. General conclusions and limits of the study: Compared with non-shared clonotypes, clonotypes shared by all four sorted-subset donors had higher generation probabilities. Sampling was restricted to blood, and TCR repertoires in tissues likely differ from the TCR repertoires found in blood. Across a few donors, approximately 5% of naive CD4, roughly 3.8% of naive CD8, 2% to 2.5% of memory CD4, and roughly 0.41% of memory CD8 clonotypes were shared. Pairwise subsampling led to the expectation that sequencing depth would affect the degree of clonotype sharing among donors. Even with the large sequencing depth, rarefaction of the sorted-subset datasets indicated that sequencing was incomplete. Because the study included a small number of donors, the genetic and exposure-history diversity represented was limited. Estimated clonotype richness was generally larger for naive than for memory subsets.

The germline V gene (reference sequence) gives CDR1 as MNHNY and CDR2 as SVGAGI. A distance of 12 bases separates the germline ends of V and J, which lose 0 bases and 0 bases respectively. Measured from the cysteine to the phenylalanine, the CDR3 is 16 residues long. The DNA shown is the 48-base CDR3, in frame from base 1. Sequenced sample: memory CD8+ T cells from PBMCs. Sample cell subset or site, as interpreted from the label and publication: CD45RO+ cells pooled with CCR7-negative TemRA cells. This receptor was identified in a man in his late teens or twenties in good health. Some clones in this sample may be carry-over from other donors' samples. The rearranged chain carries TRBV6-6 and TRBJ2-7; the D gene is possibly TRBD1 or TRBD2, each agreeing over 6 bases. This receptor has the CDR3 CASSYSPGASSYEQYF. The DNA sequence follows: TGTGCCAGCAGTTACTCCCCGGGGGCGAGCTCCTACGAGCAGTACTTC.